Shown below are 11 T cell receptor beta chains from a single sample sequenced in a study of tumor-infiltrating lymphocytes in primary liver carcinoma. Co-extraction of RNA and DNA was performed on about 20-32 mg of unsorted bulk tissue. Making TCR beta cDNA involved around 510 ng total RNA and a constant-region primer. For TCR beta, libraries were produced by three nested multiplex PCR rounds using slightly modified ARM-PCR. With TRBV1-TRBV30 forward primers and a C-beta reverse primer, the first two PCR rounds were run for approximately 10 cycles each. Using its own MiXCR run on the multiplex PCR reads, TCRdb lists one record per CDR3 protein. The sample has some 190,000 distinct CDR3 sequences; approximately 80% are singletons. The sequenced sample consisted of tumor tissue from primary liver carcinoma. All receptors derive from a man in his forties with primary liver carcinoma and hepatitis B virus infection.

Concerning this clonotype itself: A junction end diverges from the germline sequence, so it may reflect a read error. CDR3 region: CSVDVTGGNEQYF. In nucleotides, the CDR3 is TGCAGCGTTGATGTAACGGGAGGTAACGAGCAGTATTTC. The chain carries TRBV29-1 and TRBJ2-7; TRBD2 agrees at 7 bases. Germline V gene sequence: CDR1 SQVTM, CDR2 ANQGSEA. The CDR3 length is 13 residues.

This clonotype was found once. The V and J genes are TRBV12-3 or TRBV12-4 and TRBJ1-1; no clear D. This CDR3 region has 13 residues. V was shortened by 3 bases and J by 14 bases, with 19 bases between the two germline ends. The CDR3 sequence is CASSFSEAAETFF. The CDR3 DNA sequence: TGTGCCAGCAGTTTTTCAGAGGCCGCTGAAACGTTCTTT.

With regard to this clonotype: A read error may account for a junction end that differs from germline. In nucleotides, the CDR3 is TGTGCCAGTAGCTTGGAGTGTACGCAGTATTTT. Protein sequence: CASSLECTQYF. The chain links TRBV5-4 to TRBJ2-3; D not certain. The CDR3 loop spans 11 amino acids. From germline, CDR1 is SGHNT and CDR2 YYREEE (reference sequence).

On this clonotype itself: Germline is not matched at one junction end, which may reflect a read error. V gene TRBV12-3 or TRBV12-4 combines with J gene TRBJ2-5; D may be TRBD1 or TRBD2 (5 bases each). The CDR3 is 15 amino acids. CDR3 DNA sequence: TGTGCCAGTAGTTTTTCTCCGGGGCTAAAAGATACCCAGTACTTC. Encoded protein: CASSFSPGLKDTQYF.

This clonotype was detected only once. This chain uses TRBV29-1 with TRBJ1-2; tentatively, D is TRBD1 (5 bases). This CDR3 spans 13 amino acids. The ends were cut back, 5 bases at V and 14 bases at J, with 24 bases in the middle. Germline CDR1 is SQVTM and CDR2 is ANQGSEA. CDR3 residues: CSVFRQTNYDKTF. The DNA of the CDR3 is TGCAGCGTTTTCAGACAGACTAACTATGACAAGACCTTC. The whole variable domain, filled in from reference TRBV29-1 and TRBJ1-2, reads SAVISQKPSRDICQRGTSLTIQCQVDSQVTMMFWYRQQPGQSLTLIATANQGSEATYESGFVIDKFPISRPNLTFSTLTVSNMSPEDSSIYLCSVFRQTNYDKTFGSGTRLTVV.

Concerning this clonotype itself: The junction departs from germline at one end; a sequencing error may be responsible. This chain links TRBV11-2 with TRBJ2-2, with D tentatively TRBD2 (6 bases). Germline values: CDR1 SGHAT, CDR2 FQNNGV. The CDR3 length is 17 residues. The chain's CDR3 is CAGRKGDWAANTGGLFF. For the CDR3, the DNA is TGTGCCGGCAGAAAAGGGGACTGGGCGGCGAACACCGGGGGGCTGTTTTTT.

Comments on this clonotype: The CDR3 end shows no conserved phenylalanine or tryptophan, and so a read error is likely. The CDR3 nucleotides are TGTGCCAGCAATCCCGGACCGGGAAGGGACAGCCTGGGGGAAACCCAGTACTCC. Translation gives CASNPGPGRDSLGETQYS. This chain links TRBV28 with TRBJ2-5; 7 positions match TRBD1. Losses at the gene ends were 7 bases for V and 8 bases for J; bases not matched to a gene: 25. This CDR3 region has 18 residues. Germline V CDR1 and CDR2: MDHEN, SYDVKM.

This chain uses TRBV29-1 with TRBJ2-3; 12 bases match TRBD1. Germline CDR1 SQVTM, CDR2 ANQGSEA. V was clipped by 8 bases and J by 2 bases; unmatched bases: 5. This CDR3 region has 14 residues. This CDR3 is CSRGQGAITDTQYF. The CDR3 coding sequence is TGCAGCCGGGGACAGGGGGCGATCACAGATACGCAGTATTTT.

This clonotype was observed a single time. A read error may produce the germline difference seen at one junction end. The gene calls are TRBV28 and TRBJ1-3; unclear D gene. Germline CDR1 reads MDHEN; CDR2 reads SYDVKM. This CDR3 spans 17 amino acids. DNA for the CDR3: TGTGCCAGGAGTTTAATGTCTGGCAAGACATCTGGAAACACCATATATTTT. This encodes CARSLMSGKTSGNTIYF.

The J gene is TRBJ2-7, the V gene TRBV29-1; 7 bases match TRBD2. Germline values: CDR1 SQVTM, CDR2 ANQGSEA. The CDR3 covers 15 residues. The CDR3 DNA is TGCACCGTGGAAGGGACTATCGGGACCCTTTGGGAGCAGTACTTC. Translated: CTVEGTIGTLWEQYF.

On this clonotype: One end of the junction is discordant with germline, which a read error may explain. The J gene is TRBJ2-2, the V gene TRBV5-6, with D possibly being TRBD2 (6 bases). The CDR3 runs 14 residues. The germline V gene has CDR1 SGHDT and CDR2 YYEEEE. The CDR3 DNA follows: TGTGCGAGCAAGGCCGGAGGGAACACCAGGGAGCTGTTTTTT. This translates into CASKAGGNTRELFF.